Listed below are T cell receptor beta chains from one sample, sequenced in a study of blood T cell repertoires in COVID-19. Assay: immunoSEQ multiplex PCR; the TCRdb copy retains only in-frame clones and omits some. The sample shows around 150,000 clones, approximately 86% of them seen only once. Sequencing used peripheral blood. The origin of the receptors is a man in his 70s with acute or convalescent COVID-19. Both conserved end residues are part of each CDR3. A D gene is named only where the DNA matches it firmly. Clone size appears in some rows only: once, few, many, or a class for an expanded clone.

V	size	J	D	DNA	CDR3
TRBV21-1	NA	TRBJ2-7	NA	TGTGCCAGCAGCAAATGGCCACTAGCGGGAGAGGGTTACGAGCAGTACTTC	CASSKWPLAGEGYEQYF
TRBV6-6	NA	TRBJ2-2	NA	TGTGCCAGCATGGGGGGTCTGGGCACCGGGGAGCTGTTTTTT	CASMGGLGTGELFF
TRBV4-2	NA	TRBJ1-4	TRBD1	TGTGCCAGCAGCCAAGATCGGGCCCGCGGGACAGGAAATGAAAAACTGTTTTTT	CASSQDRARGTGNEKLFF
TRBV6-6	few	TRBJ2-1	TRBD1	TGTGCCAGCAGTTTGGGACAGACCTACAATGAGCAGTTCTTC	CASSLGQTYNEQFF
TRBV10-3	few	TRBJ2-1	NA	TGTGCCATCAGTGATGGCAGTATTATCAATGAGCAGTTCTTC	CAISDGSIINEQFF
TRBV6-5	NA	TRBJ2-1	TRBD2	TGTGCCACCTTACTAGCGGGAGTTAACAATGAGCAGTTCTTC	CATLLAGVNNEQFF
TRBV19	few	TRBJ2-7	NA	TGTGCCAGTAGTCCCTCGAGCTCCTACGAGCAGTACTTC	CASSPSSSYEQYF
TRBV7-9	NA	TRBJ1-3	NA	TGTGCCAGCAGCTCAGACAGCTCTGGAAACACCATATATTTT	CASSSDSSGNTIYF
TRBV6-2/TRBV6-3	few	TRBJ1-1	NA	TGTGCCAGCAGTTACGGCAGAAACAGGAATGAAGCTTTCTTT	CASSYGRNRNEAFF
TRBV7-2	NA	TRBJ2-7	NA	TGTGCCAGCAGCTTATCGCGGCAGGGTGGGTACGAGCAGTACTTC	CASSLSRQGGYEQYF
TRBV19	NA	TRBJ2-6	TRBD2	TGTGCCAGCCCCACGAGACTAGCGGGACGGCTCTCTGGGGCCAACGTCCTGACTTTC	CASPTRLAGRLSGANVLTF
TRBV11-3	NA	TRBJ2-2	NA	TGTGCCAGCACCACGGGTGGGGCGGACGGGGAGCTGTTTTTT	CASTTGGADGELFF
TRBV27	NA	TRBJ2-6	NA	TGTGCCAGCAGTTTTTGGGGGGAGAGAACTGGGGCCAACGTCCTGACTTTC	CASSFWGERTGANVLTF
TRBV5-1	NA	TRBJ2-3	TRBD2	TGCGCCAGCAGCTTGCTAGCGGGAGTTTCATCAGATACGCAGTATTTT	CASSLLAGVSSDTQYF
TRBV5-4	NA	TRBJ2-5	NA	TGTGCCAGCAGCTTGGTAGCCCGGGAGACCCAGTACTTC	CASSLVARETQYF
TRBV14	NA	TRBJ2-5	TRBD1	TGTGCCAGCAGCCATCCGGGACAGGGGCAAGAGACCCAGTACTTC	CASSHPGQGQETQYF
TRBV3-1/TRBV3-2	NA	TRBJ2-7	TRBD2	TGTGCCAGCAGCCAAGGGACTAGCGGTATCTACGAGCAGTACTTC	CASSQGTSGIYEQYF
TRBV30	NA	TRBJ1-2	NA	TGTGCCTGGAGTGTATCCGAGAACTATGGCTACACCTTC	CAWSVSENYGYTF
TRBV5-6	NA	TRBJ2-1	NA	TGTGCCAGCAGCCCCGCTAGCAATGAGCAGTTCTTC	CASSPASNEQFF
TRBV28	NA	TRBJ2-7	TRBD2	TGTGCCAGCAGTGCGGGACTAGCGGGAGTAGAGCAGTACTTC	CASSAGLAGVEQYF
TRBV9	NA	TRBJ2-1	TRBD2	TGTGCCAGCAGCGGCAGGCGGGGACTAGCGAGGAATGAGCAGTTCTTC	CASSGRRGLARNEQFF
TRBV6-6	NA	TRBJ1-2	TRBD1	TGTGCCAGCAGTACCGAAAGGGGGCTGGTCTATGGCTACACCTTC	CASSTERGLVYGYTF
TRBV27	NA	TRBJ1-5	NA	TGTGCCAGCAGTTTTGGACAGTATAGCAATCAGCCCCAGCATTTT	CASSFGQYSNQPQHF
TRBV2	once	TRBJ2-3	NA	TGTGCCAGCAGGTTCGGGGGAACAAGCACAGATACGCAGTATTTT	CASRFGGTSTDTQYF
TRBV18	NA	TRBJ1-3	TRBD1	TGTGCCAGCTCACCCGGGACAGGGCCTGGAAACACCATATATTTT	CASSPGTGPGNTIYF
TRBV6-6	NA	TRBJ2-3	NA	TGTGCCAGCAGTTACTCGAAAGGGGTAGATACGCAGTATTTT	CASSYSKGVDTQYF
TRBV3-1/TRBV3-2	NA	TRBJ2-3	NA	TGTGCCAGCAGCCTCGGACTCTCTGGGGATACGCAGTATTTT	CASSLGLSGDTQYF
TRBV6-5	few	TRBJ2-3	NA	TGTGCCAGCAGGAAGGGAGGCCTTAGCACAGATACGCAGTATTTT	CASRKGGLSTDTQYF
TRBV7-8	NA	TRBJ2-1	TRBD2	TGTGCCAGCAGCTTAGTCCAGTCGAGCGGGGGCAAAGAGCAGTTCTTC	CASSLVQSSGGKEQFF
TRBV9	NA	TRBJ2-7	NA	TGTGCCAGCAGCGCACCAGGGCGGGGATCCTACGAGCAGTACTTC	CASSAPGRGSYEQYF
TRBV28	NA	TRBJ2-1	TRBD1	TGTGCCAGCAGTTCACTTTGGACAGGGGATGAGCAGTTCTTC	CASSSLWTGDEQFF
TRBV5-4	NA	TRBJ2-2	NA	TGTGCCAGCAACACCATGACAGTAGTGAACACCGGGGAGCTGTTTTTT	CASNTMTVVNTGELFF
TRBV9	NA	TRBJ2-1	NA	TGTGCCAGCAGCGTAGCTCCTGATAGCGACAATGAGCAGTTCTTC	CASSVAPDSDNEQFF
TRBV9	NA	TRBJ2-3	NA	TGTGCCAGCAGCGTAGGACAGTCCACAGATACGCAGTATTTT	CASSVGQSTDTQYF
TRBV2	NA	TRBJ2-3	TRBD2	TGTGCCAGCATGGGGACTAGCGGGAACACAGATACGCAGTATTTT	CASMGTSGNTDTQYF
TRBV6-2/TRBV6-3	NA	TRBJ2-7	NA	TGTGCCAGCAGTTACGACGGGAGCTCCTACGAGCAGTACTTC	CASSYDGSSYEQYF
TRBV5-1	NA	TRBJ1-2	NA	TGCGCCAGCAGCTTATCGCAGGGGAAGGGCTATGGCTACACCTTC	CASSLSQGKGYGYTF
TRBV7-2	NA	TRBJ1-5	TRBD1	TGTGCCAGCAGCCCCCGGGACAGAGGCAATCAGCCCCAGCATTTT	CASSPRDRGNQPQHF
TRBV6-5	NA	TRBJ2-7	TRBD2	TGTGCCAGCAGCAGCGGGAGGGCCTTCGAGCAGTACTTC	CASSSGRAFEQYF
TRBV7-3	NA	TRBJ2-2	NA	TGTGCCAGCAGCCTCACCTCGACTTCGAACACCGGGGAGCTGTTTTTT	CASSLTSTSNTGELFF
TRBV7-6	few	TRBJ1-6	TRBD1	TGTGCCAGCAGCCAGGGACAGTTTACTTCACCCCTCCACTTT	CASSQGQFTSPLHF
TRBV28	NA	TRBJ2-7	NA	TGTGCCAGCAGACTAAGACCCAGGGAAACCTACGAGCAGTACTTC	CASRLRPRETYEQYF
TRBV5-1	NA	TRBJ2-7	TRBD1	TGCGCCAGCAGCATAATTCCGGGACAGGGCGCCTACGAGCAGTACTTC	CASSIIPGQGAYEQYF
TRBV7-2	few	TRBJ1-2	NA	TGTGCCAGCAGCTCGTACGAACGGGACATCCTTGAAGTCGACTATGGCTACACCTTC	CASSSYERDILEVDYGYTF
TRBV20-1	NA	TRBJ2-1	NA	TGCAGTGCTAGTGCCCTGGACTGGCACAATGAGCAGTTCTTC	CSASALDWHNEQFF
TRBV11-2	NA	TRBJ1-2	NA	TGTGCCAGCAGCTTAACGACAGAACGCTATGGCTACACCTTC	CASSLTTERYGYTF
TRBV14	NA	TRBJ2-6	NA	TGTGCCAGCAGCCAAGATCGCCAGGGAACTATCTCTGGGGCCAACGTCCTGACTTTC	CASSQDRQGTISGANVLTF
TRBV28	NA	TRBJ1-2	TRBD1	TGTGCCAGCAGTTTATCGGGACAGGGGTATGGCTACACCTTC	CASSLSGQGYGYTF
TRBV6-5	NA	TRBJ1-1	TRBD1	TGTGCCAGCAGTCGGACAGGGGTTGAAGCTTTCTTT	CASSRTGVEAFF
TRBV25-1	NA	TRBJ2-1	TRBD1	TGTGCCAGCAGTGACAGGGGGAATAATGAGCAGTTCTTC	CASSDRGNNEQFF
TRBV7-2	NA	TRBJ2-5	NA	TGTGCCAGCAGCTCGTCGCTAGGGACCCAGTACTTC	CASSSSLGTQYF
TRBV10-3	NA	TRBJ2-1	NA	TGTGCCATCAGTGAGGGGCGGGAACCCTACAATGAGCAGTTCTTC	CAISEGREPYNEQFF
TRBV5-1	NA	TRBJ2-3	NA	TGCGCCAGCAGCTTCCAAACACCCACAGATACGCAGTATTTT	CASSFQTPTDTQYF
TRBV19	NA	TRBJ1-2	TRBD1	TGTGCCAGTAGTCCCACAGGGGAATCGGCTAATGGCTACACCTTC	CASSPTGESANGYTF
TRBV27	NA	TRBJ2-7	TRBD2	TGTGCCAGCAGTTTGGTAGCGGGAGAGCGGGAGCAGTACTTC	CASSLVAGEREQYF
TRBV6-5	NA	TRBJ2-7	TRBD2	TGTGCCAGCAGTTACTCGGCGGGGGCCTACGAGCAGTACTTC	CASSYSAGAYEQYF
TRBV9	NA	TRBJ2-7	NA	TGTGCCAGCAGCGTATCTAGCGACAGCTCCTACGAGCAGTACTTC	CASSVSSDSSYEQYF
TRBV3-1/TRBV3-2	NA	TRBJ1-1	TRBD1	TGTGCCAGCTTGGGACAGGGATTTGGCTCTGAAGCTTTCTTT	CASLGQGFGSEAFF
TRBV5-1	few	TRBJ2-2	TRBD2	TGCGCCAGCAGCTTCGGGACAGGTATGACTAGCGGGAAAGGCACCGGGGAGCTGTTTTTT	CASSFGTGMTSGKGTGELFF